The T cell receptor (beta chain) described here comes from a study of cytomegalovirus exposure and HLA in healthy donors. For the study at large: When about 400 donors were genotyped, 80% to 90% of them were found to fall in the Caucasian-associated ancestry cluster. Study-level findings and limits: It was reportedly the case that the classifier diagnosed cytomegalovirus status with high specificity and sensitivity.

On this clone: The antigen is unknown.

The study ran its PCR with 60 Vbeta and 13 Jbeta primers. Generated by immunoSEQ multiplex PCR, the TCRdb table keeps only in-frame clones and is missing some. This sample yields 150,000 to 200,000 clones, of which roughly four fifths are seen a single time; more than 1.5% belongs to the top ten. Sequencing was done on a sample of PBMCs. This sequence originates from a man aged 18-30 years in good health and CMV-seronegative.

The DNA for the CDR3 is TGCAGCGTTGATCAAGCGGGGACCTACGAGCAGTACTTC. The encoded protein is CSVDQAGTYEQYF. V usage is TRBV29-1 and J usage is TRBJ2-7, with 7 bases that match TRBD2. The CDR3 is 13 amino acids. V lost 3 bases and J lost 2; bases outside the gene matches: 4. Germline V gene data show CDR1 as SQVTM and CDR2 as ANQGSEA.